These 25 T cell receptor beta chains were all obtained from the same sample, sequenced in a study of cytomegalovirus exposure and HLA in healthy donors. Here immunoSEQ multiplex PCR was the method, and the copy in TCRdb shows in-frame clones only, minus some. The data hold about 130,000 clones, with 70% to 90% observed a single time. Sequenced sample: PBMCs. The receptor source for this set is a young woman in good health and CMV-seropositive.

The rearrangement links TRBV4-1 to TRBJ1-2; no definite D call. The CDR3 contains 14 residues. Germline values: CDR1 MGHRA, CDR2 YSYEKL. V was pared by 0 bases and J by 3 bases, with 8 bases between. Written as DNA, the CDR3 is TGCGCCAGCAGCCAAGAGTCGGTAGACTATGGCTACACCTTC. This codes for CASSQESVDYGYTF.

Worth noting for this clone: The junction shows a germline mismatch at one end, possibly a read error. The rearrangement joins TRBV23-1 to TRBJ1-6, with D unresolved. TRBV23-1 has ORF status, its function being uncertain. The CDR3 extends over 13 amino acids. The CDR3 nucleotides are TGCGCCAGCAGACAATCGTCGGGTTCACCCCTCCACTTT. This codes for CASRQSSGSPLHF.

The J gene is TRBJ2-1, the V gene TRBV10-3, with 8 bases matching TRBD2. V shed 6 bases and J 5 bases; nucleotides not matched to a gene: 9. Germline V lookup: CDR1 ENHRY, CDR2 SYGVKD. This CDR3 comprises 15 residues. The CDR3 loop is CAISGPGLGHNEQFF. The CDR3 bases are TGTGCCATCAGCGGTCCGGGACTAGGCCACAATGAGCAGTTCTTC.

The chain is built from TRBV5-4 and TRBJ2-2; 10 bases map to TRBD2. Germline CDR1 SGHNT, CDR2 YYREEE (reference sequence). The CDR3 runs to 16 residues. The junction had 6 bases not matched to a gene; V was cut back by 3 bases and J by 4 bases. CDR3 nucleotide sequence: TGTGCCAGCAGCTCCCGACTAGCGGGCTTCACCGGGGAGCTGTTTTTT. The encoded protein is CASSSRLAGFTGELFF.

Notes on this clone: The junction and the germline gene differ at one end; a read error may be behind it. This sequence joins TRBV9 and TRBJ2-1, with TRBD2 matching 7 bases. Looked up from germline, CDR1 is SGDLS and CDR2 is YYNGEE. This CDR3 contains 17 residues. CDR3 nucleotides: TGTGCCAGCAGCGTAGATTGGCGGGAGTTCTCCGACAATGAGCAGTTCTTC. Translated, it gives CASSVDWREFSDNEQFF.

The CDR3 loop reads CASSWGGGRIGETQYF. The CDR3 region has the DNA TGTGCCAGCAGTTGGGGAGGCGGGAGGATTGGTGAGACCCAGTACTTC. The chain has TRBV2 and TRBJ2-5; 8 bases map to TRBD2. Germline trimming cut 5 bases from V and 5 bases from J; bases unmatched to any gene: 13. The CDR3 length is 16 residues. The V gene's germline CDR1 is SNHLY and CDR2 FYNNEI. Together with reference TRBV2 and TRBJ2-5, the CDR3 gives the full variable domain: EPEVTQTPSHQVTQMGQEVILRCVPISNHLYFYWYRQILGQKVEFLVSFYNNEISEKSEIFDDQFSVERPDGSNFTLKIRSTKLEDSAMYFCASSWGGGRIGETQYFGPGTRLLVL.

The chain employs TRBV28 and TRBJ1-4; TRBD1 matches 9 bases. The germline V gene encodes CDR1 MDHEN and CDR2 SYDVKM. With 9 bases clipped from V and 12 bases from J, the junction kept 5 bases outside the gene matches. This CDR3 comprises 11 residues. The CDR3 DNA follows: TGTGCCAGTGGGGACAGGGTGGAACTGTTTTTT. As protein: CASGDRVELFF.

The chain links TRBV19 to TRBJ2-2, with D tentatively TRBD1 (5 bases). The V end was cut by 5 bases, the J end by 1 base, with 8 bases between. CDR1 LNHDA and CDR2 SQIVND come from the germline V gene (reference sequence). The CDR3 is 14 amino acids. Written as DNA, the CDR3 is TGTGCCAGTAGTCCTGGACAGAACACCGGGGAGCTGTTTTTT. This gives the protein CASSPGQNTGELFF.

Notes on this clone: The junction does not match germline at one end; this may be a read error. The chain carries TRBV5-6 and TRBJ1-5; the D is unclear. Germline V gene lookup returns CDR1 SGHDT and CDR2 YYEEEE. The CDR3 is made up of 13 amino acids. CDR3 region: CASSLGSSQSQHF. The CDR3 coding sequence is TGTGCCAGCAGCTTGGGGTCCTCTCAGTCCCAGCATTTT.

J is TRBJ2-7 and V is TRBV7-9, with D tentatively TRBD2 (5 bases). CDR3 length: 16 amino acids. Germline assignment: CDR1 SEHNR and CDR2 FQNEAQ (reference sequence). Trimming took off 2 bases at V and 3 bases at J, with 17 bases between the two ends. CDR3 residues: CASSLIGGQTFYEQYF. DNA for the CDR3: TGTGCCAGCAGCTTAATCGGAGGCCAGACCTTCTACGAGCAGTACTTC. Variable domain in full (rest from reference TRBV7-9 and TRBJ2-7): DTGVSQNPRHKITKRGQNVTFRCDPISEHNRLYWYRQTLGQGPEFLTYFQNEAQLEKSRLLSDRFSAERPKGSFSTLEIQRTEQGDSAMYLCASSLIGGQTFYEQYFGPGTRLTVT.

V usage is TRBV15 and J usage is TRBJ2-7, with a tentative D call TRBD1 (5 bases). Germline CDR1 and CDR2: LNHNV and YYDKDF (reference sequence). The germline V and J ends were trimmed by 3 bases and 0 bases, with 12 bases remaining between them. This CDR3 spans 15 amino acids. For the CDR3, the DNA is TGTGCCACCAGCAGCATTACAGGTTACTCCTACGAGCAGTACTTC. Translating it yields CATSSITGYSYEQYF.

This rearrangement joins TRBV5-6 to TRBJ1-5; a possible D gene is TRBD1 (6 bases). Germline CDR1 SGHDT, CDR2 YYEEEE. CDR3 length: 13 residues. Deletions cut 4 bases from V and 7 bases from J, with 12 bases between. In nucleotides, the CDR3 is TGTGCCAGCAGCAAACAGGGAGGGCAGCCCCAGCATTTT. Protein product: CASSKQGGQPQHF.

The V and J genes are TRBV6-6 and TRBJ2-7, with TRBD1 identical over 7 bases. The CDR3 totals 13 residues. With V trimmed by 5 bases and J by 5 bases, 6 bases remained unmatched. Germline lookup yields CDR1 MNHNY and CDR2 SVGAGI (reference sequence). The CDR3 DNA follows: TGTGCCAGCAGTCGCACAGGGGCCCACGAGCAGTACTTC. Translated: CASSRTGAHEQYF.

V usage is TRBV7-3 and J usage is TRBJ2-3; D unresolved. The CDR3 runs to 13 residues. CDR1 is SGHTA and CDR2 is FQGTGA in the germline V gene. Trimming took off 5 bases at V and 6 bases at J, with 12 bases between the two ends. The CDR3 here is CASSEGPRDTQYF. CDR3 bases: TGTGCCAGCAGCGAAGGCCCTAGGGATACGCAGTATTTT.

The chain recombines TRBV5-1 with TRBJ2-1; 7 bases are a match to TRBD1. J was trimmed by 7 bases and V by 4 bases; bases with no gene match: 8. In germline, CDR1 is SGHRS, CDR2 YFSETQ. This CDR3 region has 14 residues. The CDR3 here is CASSAGQVGNEQFF. CDR3 nucleotides: TGCGCCAGCAGCGCCGGACAGGTCGGGAATGAGCAGTTCTTC. Using reference TRBV5-1 and TRBJ2-1 for the parts outside the CDR3, the full variable domain is KAGVTQTPRYLIKTRGQQVTLSCSPISGHRSVSWYQQTPGQGLQFLFEYFSETQRNKGNFPGRFSGRQFSNSRSEMNVSTLELGDSALYLCASSAGQVGNEQFFGPGTRLTVL.

The chain employs TRBV7-9 and TRBJ2-2, with D maybe TRBD1 (6 bases). V shed 4 bases and J shed 1 base, with 10 bases lying between them. Germline values: CDR1 SEHNR, CDR2 FQNEAQ (reference sequence). This CDR3 has 15 residues. The CDR3 bases are TGTGCCAGCAGCTCGCGACAGGAGAACACCGGGGAGCTGTTTTTT. Amino acid sequence: CASSSRQENTGELFF.

The V and J genes are TRBV28 and TRBJ2-7; D is possibly TRBD2 (6 bases). There are 12 residues in the CDR3. Germline V lookup: CDR1 MDHEN, CDR2 SYDVKM. The germline V and J ends were trimmed by 6 bases and 7 bases, with 13 bases remaining between them. The CDR3 sequence: CASSRRELEQYF. Written as DNA, the CDR3 is TGTGCCAGCAGCCGACGGGAGTTGGAGCAGTACTTC. The complete variable domain, with remaining parts taken from reference TRBV28 and TRBJ2-7, reads DVKVTQSSRYLVKRTGEKVFLECVQDMDHENMFWYRQDPGLGLRLIYFSYDVKMKEKGDIPEGYSVSREKKERFSLILESASTNQTSMYLCASSRRELEQYFGPGTRLTVT.

The CDR3 coding sequence is TGCGCCAGCAGTGTCGGGGGACTAGCGGGAGAAACCTACGAGCAGTACTTC. Translation gives CASSVGGLAGETYEQYF. The chain joins TRBV10-1 to TRBJ2-7, with 14 positions matching TRBD2. After removal of 4 bases from V and 2 bases from J, the junction contained 7 bases not matched to a gene. Germline loops: CDR1 WNHNN, CDR2 SYGVQD (reference sequence). This CDR3 comprises 17 residues.

This clone was seen only a few times. The junction departs from the called germline gene at one end, perhaps through a read error. The V call is TRBV6-5, the J call TRBJ1-2, with 7 bases lining up with TRBD1. The CDR3 sequence is 13 residues long. Looked up from germline, CDR1 is MNHEY and CDR2 is SVGAGI. CDR3 bases: TGTGCCAGCAGGGACCCCTCCGACAGGGACCCGGCTTTC. It specifies CASRDPSDRDPAF.

The chain joins TRBV9 to TRBJ2-2, with D perhaps matching TRBD2 (7 bases). V dropped 4 bases and J dropped 3 bases, with 16 bases sitting between them. This CDR3 spans 16 amino acids. Germline V gene lookup returns CDR1 SGDLS and CDR2 YYNGEE. CDR3 nucleotides: TGTGCCAGCAGCCCGCGGGGGTGGGGGCACACCGGGGAGCTGTTTTTT. Translated, it gives CASSPRGWGHTGELFF.

J is TRBJ2-7 and V is TRBV11-2, with D tentatively TRBD1 (5 bases). This CDR3 spans 14 amino acids. CDR1 is SGHAT and CDR2 is FQNNGV in the germline V gene. The V and J ends lost 1 base and 2 bases respectively, with 9 bases between them. CDR3 sequence: CASSLGRTTYEQYF. The DNA of the CDR3 is TGTGCCAGCAGCTTAGGGCGGACAACCTACGAGCAGTACTTC.

The chain links TRBV28 to TRBJ2-7, with 7 positions matching TRBD2. This CDR3 spans 13 amino acids. The germline gives CDR1 MDHEN, CDR2 SYDVKM. After removal of 1 base from V and 6 bases from J, the junction contained 3 bases not matched to a gene. The CDR3 spells CASSLFGGSEQYF. CDR3 DNA: TGTGCCAGCAGTTTATTCGGGGGGAGCGAGCAGTACTTC.

The J gene is TRBJ2-1, the V gene TRBV18, with D possibly being TRBD1 (9 bases). The CDR3 has 22 residues. Trimming shortened V by 7 bases and J by 0 bases, and 34 bases separated the two germline ends. Germline CDR1 and CDR2: KGHSH and LQKENI. For the CDR3, the DNA is TGTGCCAGCTGGTTATACGGACAGGGGAATAACGGAGCGGGAGACTCCTACAATGAGCAGTTCTTC. It codes for CASWLYGQGNNGAGDSYNEQFF.

This clone showed up just a few times. The V call is TRBV6-5, the J call TRBJ1-2; 8 positions agree with TRBD1. V was pared by 6 bases and J by 10 bases, with 7 bases of the junction left unmatched. CDR1 and CDR2 from the germline V gene are MNHEY and SVGAGI. The CDR3 runs to 12 residues. This chain's CDR3 is CASSRDRGPYTF. The CDR3 DNA sequence: TGTGCCAGCAGCCGAGACAGGGGACCCTACACCTTC.

The chain uses TRBV7-8 and TRBJ2-5; a weak D match, TRBD2 (6 bases). Trimming took 1 base from V and 3 from J, leaving 12 bases between them. Germline V gene sequence: CDR1 SGHVS, CDR2 FQNEAQ. The CDR3 loop spans 15 amino acids. CDR3 in amino acids: CASSLGAGTKETQYF. In DNA, the CDR3 is TGTGCCAGCAGCTTAGGTGCGGGGACCAAAGAGACCCAGTACTTC.